This T cell receptor beta chain was retrieved from a study of human T cells and chemical hapten exposure. Original handling: The number of TCRs in each sample had a median of about 96,000 and spanned about 20,000 to 690,600. MiXCR, applied by TCRdb to the RACE reads, yields one record per CDR3 protein. These V and J calls derive from TCRdb rather than the authors' analysis. The sample has over 65,000 distinct CDR3 sequences, 11% seen once. Regarding time point: patch test 2, 6 weeks after DPC sensitization. The treatment is: therapeutic diphenylcyclopropenone sensitization with weekly scalp DPC. This clonotype was counted between two and nine times. V was trimmed by 2 bases and J by 0 bases, leaving 16 bases between them. There are 17 residues in the CDR3. Per the germline V gene, CDR1 is SGHDN and CDR2 is FVKESK.

The clonotype comes from a man aged 18-30 years with alopecia areata. Some clones in this sample may be carry-over from other donors' samples. J is TRBJ1-1 and V is TRBV14; unclear D gene. The sequenced sample was whole blood, obtained in connection with sensitization to the hapten diphenylcyclopropenone (DPC). The CDR3 nucleotides are TGTGCCAGCAGCCAATATAACCCCGGACTTTTGAACACTGAAGCTTTCTTT. Its translation is CASSQYNPGLLNTEAFF.